These 6 T cell receptor beta chains were sequenced from one sample in a study of blood T cells in healthy people across ages. With a J-beta primer mix and a sample-barcoded 5' primer, a second PCR ran about 7 to 12 cycles. A single record per CDR3 protein comes from TCRdb applying MiXCR to the 5' RACE reads. The table shows more than 600,000 distinct CDR3 sequences, with approximately 25% occurring only once. These data were also reused for a study on T cells of mothers and their children.

Sequencing was carried out using blood. The origin of the receptors is a boy aged 10-17 years in good health.

Notes on this clonotype: No conserved phenylalanine or tryptophan ends this CDR3, so it is likely a read error. V gene TRBV9 combines with J gene TRBJ2-7; D is perhaps TRBD1 or TRBD2 (5 bases each). Trimming removed 4 bases from V and 2 bases from J, with 16 bases in between. CDR3 length equals 15 residues. Per the germline V gene, CDR1 is SGDLS and CDR2 is YYNGEE. CDR3 coding DNA: TGTGCCAGCAGCACACCCGGGGCCCTTCCCTACGAGCAGTACTCC. This gives the protein CASSTPGALPYEQYS.

The gene calls are TRBV6-5 and TRBJ1-4; the D is unclear. Looked up from germline, CDR1 is MNHEY and CDR2 is SVGAGI. The CDR3 has 16 residues. The germline V and J ends were trimmed by 4 bases and 5 bases, with 17 bases remaining between them. CDR3 DNA sequence: TGTGCCAGCAGTTTTAAGATCTCGTTCACCAATGAAAAACTGTTTTTT. Translating it yields CASSFKISFTNEKLFF.

This clonotype appeared a few times. The J gene is TRBJ2-1, the V gene TRBV15; TRBD2 aligns across 11 bases. V dropped 6 bases and J dropped 5; count of bases not matched to a gene: 6. From germline, CDR1 is LNHNV and CDR2 YYDKDF (reference sequence). CDR3 length: 15 residues. CDR3 sequence: CATSIAGGPHNEQFF. The CDR3 coding sequence is TGTGCCACCAGTATAGCGGGAGGGCCCCACAATGAGCAGTTCTTC.

Details on this clonotype: Sequence at one end of the junction differs from germline and may be a read error. The V and J genes are TRBV28 and TRBJ2-7; D tentatively fits TRBD1 or TRBD2 (7 bases each). Germline values: CDR1 MDHEN, CDR2 SYDVKM. The CDR3 contains 16 residues. CDR3 in DNA: TGTGCCGGCAGCCATGGGGGGGGGGACAGATCCTACGAGCAGTACTTC. Translating it yields CAGSHGGGDRSYEQYF.

In this sample, this clonotype turned up a few times. The CDR3 spells CASSLVLAGGKGETQYF. Written as DNA, the CDR3 is TGCGCCAGCAGCTTGGTCCTAGCGGGAGGAAAGGGAGAGACCCAGTACTTC. The chain combines TRBV5-1 with TRBJ2-5; the match to TRBD2 covers 11 bases. From germline, CDR1 is SGHRS and CDR2 YFSETQ. The CDR3 is made up of 17 amino acids. V lost 0 bases, J lost 4 bases, and 8 bases stayed unmatched.

This clonotype has more than one count but fewer than ten. The rearrangement uses TRBV7-2 and TRBJ2-5, with 8 positions matching TRBD2. This CDR3 contains 16 residues. The V and J ends lost 6 bases and 1 base, in that order; junction bases with no gene match: 10. Germline V gene lookup returns CDR1 SGHTA and CDR2 FQGNSA. This CDR3 is CASRPAGGGRQETQYF. CDR3 bases: TGTGCCAGCAGACCAGCAGGCGGGGGGCGCCAAGAGACCCAGTACTTC.